This entry lists 27 T cell receptor beta chains sequenced from one sample in a study of cytomegalovirus exposure and HLA in healthy donors. The study ran its PCR with 60 Vbeta and 13 Jbeta primers. Clones were sequenced by immunoSEQ multiplex PCR, and TCRdb holds only the in-frame ones, with some missing. The data contain roughly 150,000 clones, 75% to 90% of them singletons. The source material was PBMCs. The receptors derive from a man aged 45 to 65 in good health and CMV-seropositive.

The chain links TRBV5-6 to TRBJ1-1; no clear D gene. The length of the CDR3 is 11 residues. V was pared by 0 bases and J by 8 bases, with 5 bases between. Germline-derived CDR1 and CDR2 are SGHDT and YYEEEE. The CDR3 DNA sequence: TGTGCCAGCAGCTTGGGTATCGAAGCTTTCTTT. Translating it yields CASSLGIEAFF.

The rearrangement joins TRBV5-1 to TRBJ2-3; D might be TRBD2 (5 bases). The length of the CDR3 is 13 residues. Looked up from germline, CDR1 is SGHRS and CDR2 is YFSETQ. With 5 bases removed from V and 2 bases from J, the gap between germline ends came to 9 bases. CDR3 loop: CASRTDSTDTQYF. The CDR3 nucleotides read TGCGCCAGCAGAACGGACTCCACAGATACGCAGTATTTT.

The chain couples TRBV30 to TRBJ2-5, with D possibly being TRBD1 (6 bases). Germline lookup yields CDR1 GTSNPN and CDR2 SVGIG (reference sequence). The germline V and J ends were trimmed by 4 bases and 2 bases, with 11 bases remaining between them. This CDR3 is built from 13 residues. CDR3 loop: CAWTGTIQETQYF. In nucleotides, the CDR3 is TGTGCCTGGACCGGGACAATACAAGAGACCCAGTACTTC.

The J gene is TRBJ2-5, the V gene TRBV29-1; no definite D call. The DNA end is more similar to TRBJ2-7, so the J call may be wrong. The V gene's germline CDR1 is SQVTM and CDR2 ANQGSEA. The length of the CDR3 is 11 residues. CDR3 sequence reads: CSVVVNYEQYF. In nucleotides, the CDR3 is TGCAGCGTTGTCGTTAACTACGAGCAGTACTTC.

The V gene is TRBV7-9, the J gene TRBJ2-7; a possible D gene is TRBD1 (6 bases). Germline loops: CDR1 SEHNR, CDR2 FQNEAQ (reference sequence). The CDR3 runs to 15 residues. Trimming cost V 5 bases and J 2 bases, with 16 bases left between them. The CDR3 DNA reads TGTGCCAGCAGCCCCCTCGTAGGGGGACCCTACGAGCAGTACTTC. Its translation is CASSPLVGGPYEQYF.

This sequence joins TRBV6-5 and TRBJ2-1; possibly TRBD1 for D (6 bases). The CDR3 loop spans 14 amino acids. Per the germline V gene, CDR1 is MNHEY and CDR2 is SVGAGI. V lost 9 bases and J lost 0, with 12 bases in between. The CDR3 nucleotides read TGTGCCAGTCGGGACACCCGCTCCTACAATGAGCAGTTCTTC. Translating it yields CASRDTRSYNEQFF.

The chain links TRBV30 to TRBJ2-1, with a tentative D call TRBD2 (5 bases). The CDR3 runs 16 residues. The germline V gene has CDR1 GTSNPN and CDR2 SVGIG (reference sequence). Trimming removed 1 base at V and 1 base at J, with 14 bases between. The CDR3 loop is CAWSGLPAGSYNEQFF. The CDR3 bases are TGTGCCTGGAGTGGGCTCCCCGCGGGTTCCTACAATGAGCAGTTCTTC.

A single count supports this clone. The CDR3 coding sequence is TGCAGCGTTGGACAGCGGAACACTGAAGCTTTCTTT. Protein: CSVGQRNTEAFF. The chain uses TRBV29-1 and TRBJ1-1; weak D call: TRBD1 (5 bases). Germline values: CDR1 SQVTM, CDR2 ANQGSEA. CDR3 length: 12 residues. With 4 bases removed from V and 1 base from J, the gap between germline ends came to 7 bases.

V is TRBV7-6 and J is TRBJ2-3; 7 bases are a match to TRBD1. This CDR3 spans 12 amino acids. Germline V CDR1 and CDR2: SGHVS, FNYEAQ. Trimming cost V 5 bases and J 8 bases; bases outside gene matches: 4. The DNA of the CDR3 is TGTGCCAGCAGCCGCCGGGACAGTACGCAGTATTTT. Translating it yields CASSRRDSTQYF.

J is TRBJ2-3 and V is TRBV2; D possibly corresponds to TRBD2 (7 bases). The CDR3 runs to 15 residues. Per the germline V gene, CDR1 is SNHLY and CDR2 is FYNNEI. Trimming took 4 bases from V and 4 from J, leaving 15 bases between them. Here the CDR3 reads CASSVGGGGADTQYF. DNA of the CDR3: TGTGCCAGCAGTGTCGGAGGGGGGGGTGCAGATACGCAGTATTTT. Combining the CDR3 with reference TRBV2 and TRBJ2-3 gives the whole variable domain EPEVTQTPSHQVTQMGQEVILRCVPISNHLYFYWYRQILGQKVEFLVSFYNNEISEKSEIFDDQFSVERPDGSNFTLKIRSTKLEDSAMYFCASSVGGGGADTQYFGPGTRLTVL.

CDR3 nucleotide sequence: TGCGCCAGCAGCCAAGATTTTGCCAGGGCCTCTGGGGCCAACGTCCTGACTTTC. Protein sequence: CASSQDFARASGANVLTF. The chain carries TRBV4-1 and TRBJ2-6; a weak D match, TRBD1 (5 bases). The CDR3 is 18 amino acids. Trimming removed 0 bases from V and 0 bases from J, with 12 bases in between. Germline lookup yields CDR1 MGHRA and CDR2 YSYEKL.

The chain joins TRBV28 to TRBJ2-7; D unresolved. Trimming pared 5 bases from V and 3 bases from J, leaving 5 bases between. Per the germline V gene, CDR1 is MDHEN and CDR2 is SYDVKM. The CDR3 runs to 11 residues. The CDR3 coding sequence is TGTGCCAGCAGTCCCCGCTACGAGCAGTACTTC. Translating it yields CASSPRYEQYF. Full variable domain (outside the CDR3, taken from reference TRBV28 and TRBJ2-7): DVKVTQSSRYLVKRTGEKVFLECVQDMDHENMFWYRQDPGLGLRLIYFSYDVKMKEKGDIPEGYSVSREKKERFSLILESASTNQTSMYLCASSPRYEQYFGPGTRLTVT.

This clone was seen only once. This chain connects TRBV21-1 to TRBJ2-1; TRBD1 is taken as the D call from the table, unchecked against the DNA. TRBV21-1 is shown as a pseudogene. The CDR3 totals 12 residues. The DNA of the CDR3 is TGTGCCAGCAGCAAAGGACATAATGAGCAGTTCTTC. Encoded protein: CASSKGHNEQFF.

This clone is a singleton in its sample. The chain uses TRBV28 and TRBJ2-3; D is possibly TRBD1 (6 bases). Trimming cost V 2 bases and J 3 bases, with 15 bases left between them. The CDR3 spans 16 residues. CDR1 and CDR2 (germline): MDHEN, SYDVKM. The CDR3 DNA sequence: TGTGCCAGCAGTTTAGGACTGGGGGCGACTACAGATACGCAGTATTTT. This encodes CASSLGLGATTDTQYF.

The sample holds a few counts of this clone. The chain recombines TRBV30 with TRBJ1-2, with D possibly matching TRBD1 (5 bases). V dropped 2 bases and J dropped 14 bases, with 18 bases sitting between them. From germline, CDR1 is GTSNPN and CDR2 SVGIG (reference sequence). The CDR3 is 12 amino acids. CDR3 in amino acids: CAWSPSATAGTF. As DNA, the CDR3 is TGTGCCTGGAGTCCCTCCGCGACAGCAGGGACCTTC.

Here the CDR3 reads CASSLIQGLAFF. As DNA, the CDR3 is TGCGCCAGCAGCCTAATACAGGGTTTGGCTTTCTTT. V and J are TRBV5-1 and TRBJ1-1; D perhaps matches TRBD1 (6 bases). This CDR3 contains 12 residues. Trimming removed 4 bases from V and 11 bases from J, with 15 bases in between. CDR1 SGHRS and CDR2 YFSETQ come from the germline V gene.

The chain couples TRBV4-3 to TRBJ2-7; TRBD1 might be the D (6 bases). Between the trimmed V and J ends, which lost 1 base and 6 bases, there was a span of 13 bases. Germline assignment: CDR1 LGHNA and CDR2 YSLEER. The CDR3 length is 14 residues. CDR3 sequence (DNA): TGCGCCAGCAGCCAAGTGCAGGGGTTCGGCGAGCAGTACTTC. It is translated as CASSQVQGFGEQYF.

The rearrangement uses TRBV10-1 and TRBJ2-3; D is possibly TRBD2 (6 bases). Germline-derived CDR1 and CDR2 are WNHNN and SYGVQD (reference sequence). This CDR3 comprises 15 residues. Trimming took off 6 bases at V and 4 bases at J, with 17 bases between the two ends. This CDR3 is CASSGGLNRADTQYF. The CDR3 DNA is TGCGCCAGCAGCGGTGGACTAAATCGGGCAGATACGCAGTATTTT.

CDR3: CASSLSSGGAGTGELFF. The CDR3 DNA follows: TGCGCCAGCAGCTTAAGTAGCGGGGGTGCCGGCACCGGGGAGCTGTTTTTT. The genes are TRBV5-1 and TRBJ2-2, with 9 positions matching TRBD2. Germline V gene sequence: CDR1 SGHRS, CDR2 YFSETQ. The CDR3 contains 17 residues. The V gene end was trimmed by 2 bases and the J gene end by 4 bases; junction bases not matched to a gene: 9.

The V gene is TRBV6-5, the J gene TRBJ2-5, with TRBD2 as a possible D gene (5 bases). This CDR3 is 13 amino acids long. The V end was cut by 2 bases, the J end by 6 bases, with 10 bases between. Germline loops: CDR1 MNHEY, CDR2 SVGAGI. For the CDR3, the DNA is TGTGCCAGCAGTTACCCGGACGGGAAGACCCAGTACTTC. Encoded protein: CASSYPDGKTQYF.

This chain connects TRBV23-1 to TRBJ1-2; D might be TRBD1 (5 bases). TRBV23-1 counts as an open reading frame of uncertain function. The CDR3 has 18 residues. V gave up 0 bases and J gave up 1 base, with 18 bases separating them. The CDR3 DNA reads as TGCGCCAGCAGTCAATCGAAAGTGTTCAGGGATCGTAACTATGGCTACACCTTC. It encodes CASSQSKVFRDRNYGYTF.

This chain connects TRBV6-5 to TRBJ2-5; a possible D gene is TRBD1 (6 bases). The J call may be mistaken, given a closer DNA end match to TRBJ2-7. Germline V gene data show CDR1 as MNHEY and CDR2 as SVGAGI. The CDR3 covers 16 residues. The CDR3 region is CASSYGDTSLAYEQYF. The CDR3 DNA is TGTGCCAGCAGTTACGGGGACACCTCCTTGGCCTACGAGCAGTACTTC.

A few counts support this clone. The chain has TRBV18 and TRBJ2-3; 7 bases fit TRBD2. The CDR3 extends over 14 amino acids. Unmatched junction bases numbered 1, after V lost 2 bases and J lost 2 bases. In germline, CDR1 is KGHSH, CDR2 LQKENI. This CDR3 is CASSPSGNTDTQYF. The CDR3 region has the DNA TGTGCCAGCTCACCAAGCGGGAACACAGATACGCAGTATTTT.

The chain recombines TRBV7-9 with TRBJ2-7, with TRBD1 as a possible D gene (6 bases). V lost 2 bases, J lost 6 bases, and 14 bases lay in between. The CDR3 has 14 amino acids. In germline, CDR1 is SEHNR, CDR2 FQNEAQ (reference sequence). The DNA for the CDR3 is TGTGCCAGCAGCTTAAATAGACAGGCCCCCGAGCAGTACTTC. This encodes CASSLNRQAPEQYF.

This clone has just one count. The rearrangement uses TRBV6-5 and TRBJ1-4; TRBD1 matches at 9 bases. V was clipped by 6 bases and J by 6 bases; unmatched bases: 8. The CDR3 contains 15 residues. Germline loops: CDR1 MNHEY, CDR2 SVGAGI. The CDR3 bases are TGTGCCAGCAGCCCCCAACAGGGGGCGGATGAAAAACTGTTTTTT. Protein sequence: CASSPQQGADEKLFF.

The chain couples TRBV5-6 to TRBJ1-6; 7 nucleotides agree with TRBD1. V shed 4 bases and J 7 bases; nucleotides not matched to a gene: 14. Germline CDR1 is SGHDT and CDR2 is YYEEEE. There are 17 residues in the CDR3. This CDR3 is CASSPTRGGAWNSPLHF. Here the CDR3 DNA reads TGTGCCAGCAGCCCGACTCGAGGGGGCGCATGGAATTCACCCCTCCACTTT.

The chain carries TRBV5-1 and TRBJ1-2; D might be TRBD1 (6 bases). The CDR3 is 14 amino acids. CDR1 is SGHRS and CDR2 is YFSETQ in the germline V gene. The ends were cut back, 0 bases at V and 6 bases at J, with 12 bases in the middle. CDR3 nucleotide sequence: TGCGCCAGCAGCTTGGGGACAGCAATCGATGGCTACACCTTC. Amino acids: CASSLGTAIDGYTF.